The rows below give T cell receptor beta chains drawn from one sample of a study of radiation and T cells in renal cell carcinoma. Here immunoSEQ multiplex PCR was the method, and the copy in TCRdb shows in-frame clones only, minus some. The sample consists of about 150,000 clones, roughly 90% of them appearing once. The sample consisted of blood, taken from a patient whose treatment included radiotherapy and nephrectomy. These receptors were collected from a woman aged 45-65 years with renal cell carcinoma. Each CDR3 is given with its conserved first and last residue. The order of the fields is CDR3 length, J gene, clone size, D gene, V gene, CDR3 DNA, CDR3 protein. The D gene is left open where the match is weak. Expanded clones are given a class, and other clones once, few, many or no size at all.

14	TRBJ1-3	.	.	TRBV5-1	TGCGCCAGCAGCTTGGCCGGTGATGGAAACACCATATATTTT	CASSLAGDGNTIYF
14	TRBJ2-7	.	.	TRBV21-1	TGTGCCAGCGTAAGGACCACCAAGAACTACGAGCAGTACTTC	CASVRTTKNYEQYF
14	TRBJ1-1	many	.	TRBV5-1	TGCGCCAGCAGCTTGTCGACAGTGAACACTGAAGCTTTCTTT	CASSLSTVNTEAFF
12	TRBJ2-7	.	.	TRBV7-2	TGTGCCAGCAGCCCTTTCACGACGGAGCAGTACTTC	CASSPFTTEQYF
17	TRBJ1-1	.	.	TRBV19	TGTGCCAGTAGTATAGATCGTTTGAATTCCATGAACACTGAAGCTTTCTTT	CASSIDRLNSMNTEAFF
13	TRBJ1-5	.	.	TRBV30	TGTGCCTGGAGTCGGGAGGGGAATCAGCCCCAGCATTTT	CAWSREGNQPQHF
14	TRBJ2-3	.	.	TRBV7-2	TGTGCCAGCAGCCAGAGGAGGGTGGCAGATACGCAGTATTTT	CASSQRRVADTQYF
14	TRBJ2-6	.	.	TRBV2	TGTGCCGGTGGCGCGGCTTCTGGGGCCAACGTCCTGACTTTC	CAGGAASGANVLTF
12	TRBJ2-2	.	.	TRBV6-1	TGTGCCAGCACCCGGATTCCCGGGGAGCTGTTTTTT	CASTRIPGELFF
14	TRBJ2-7	.	TRBD2	TRBV7-8	TGTGCCAGCAGCTCTAGCGGGGGCAGCTACGAGCAGTACTTC	CASSSSGGSYEQYF
14	TRBJ1-5	once	.	TRBV19	TGTGCCAGTAGTGCACAGGATAGCAATCAGCCCCAGCATTTT	CASSAQDSNQPQHF
16	TRBJ1-1	.	TRBD1	TRBV6-5	TGTGCCAGCAGTTCGCACAGGGGGGGAACCAACACTGAAGCTTTCTTT	CASSSHRGGTNTEAFF
13	TRBJ1-1	.	.	TRBV19	TGTGCCAGTATGACAGGAAAGGGCACTGAAGCTTTCTTT	CASMTGKGTEAFF
14	TRBJ1-5	.	.	TRBV29-1	TGCAGCGTTGAAGTAGGGGGGCGCGATCAGCCCCAGCATTTT	CSVEVGGRDQPQHF
16	TRBJ2-1	.	.	TRBV7-2	TGTGCCAGCAGCTCTGGCGGGCGGTTGGCCTACAATGAGCAGTTCTTC	CASSSGGRLAYNEQFF
13	TRBJ2-7	.	.	TRBV9	TGTGCCAGCAGCGTAGGTAGCGACTACGAGCAGTACTTC	CASSVGSDYEQYF
15	TRBJ2-7	.	TRBD1	TRBV2	TGTGCCAGCAGCGACAGGACAGGGGGCAGCTACGAGCAGTACTTC	CASSDRTGGSYEQYF
16	TRBJ2-1	.	.	TRBV7-9	TGTGCCAGCAGCTTAGACGCGGTTTTGACGTCCGATGAGCAGTTCTTC	CASSLDAVLTSDEQFF
16	TRBJ1-2	few	TRBD1	TRBV7-2	TGTGCCAGCAGCTTAGGAGGGACAGGCAGGCGCTATGGCTACACCTTC	CASSLGGTGRRYGYTF
13	TRBJ2-5	.	TRBD2	TRBV5-1	TGCGCCAGCAGCTTTGGGGGGGGAGAGACCCAGTACTTC	CASSFGGGETQYF